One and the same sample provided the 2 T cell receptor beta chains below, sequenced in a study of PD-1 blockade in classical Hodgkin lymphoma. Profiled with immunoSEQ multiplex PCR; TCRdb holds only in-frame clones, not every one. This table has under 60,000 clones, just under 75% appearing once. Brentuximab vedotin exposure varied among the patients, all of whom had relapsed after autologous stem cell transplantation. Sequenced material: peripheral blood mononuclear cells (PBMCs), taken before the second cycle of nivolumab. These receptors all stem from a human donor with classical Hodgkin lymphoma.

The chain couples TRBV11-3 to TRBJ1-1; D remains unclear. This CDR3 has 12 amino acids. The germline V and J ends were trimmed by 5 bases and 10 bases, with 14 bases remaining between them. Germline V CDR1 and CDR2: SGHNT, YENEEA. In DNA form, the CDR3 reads TGTGCCAGCAGCGACGAGGGCAGTACAGCTTTCTTT. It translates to CASSDEGSTAFF.

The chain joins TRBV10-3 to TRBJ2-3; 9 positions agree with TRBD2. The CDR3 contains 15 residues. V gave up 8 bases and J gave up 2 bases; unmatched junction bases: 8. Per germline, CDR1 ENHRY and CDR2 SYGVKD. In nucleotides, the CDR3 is TGTGCCATCGGAAAGGGGACTAGCTCCACAGATACGCAGTATTTT. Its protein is CAIGKGTSSTDTQYF.